The present entry profiles one TCR beta chain with its context. Its antigen is not known. The CDR3 totals 14 residues. In germline, CDR1 is DFQATT, CDR2 SNEGSKA (reference sequence). The V and J ends lost 3 bases and 5 bases respectively, with 14 bases between them. TCRdb re-derived calls from the reads in MiXCR, one entry per CDR3 protein. The sample shows 60,000 to 70,000 distinct CDR3 sequences, 63% of them seen only once. This sample was taken from a study of type 1 regulatory T cells. Study background: T-allo10 is an in vitro-generated, Tr1-enriched CD4 T cell product specific for alloantigen.

Graft donor-derived T-allo10 cells were described as host-alloantigen-specific, anergic, and alloantigen-specifically suppressive. The sample consisted of cultured T cells, either the whole culture or a sorted T cell fraction (not recorded which). Subset reported: Tr1-enriched cell product generated in vitro against host alloantigens. The J gene is TRBJ1-5, the V gene TRBV20-1; D call uncertain. The receptor's source is a human donor in good health. Here the CDR3 DNA reads TGCAGTGCTAGGGGTGAGCGCAGCGATCAGCCCCAGCATTTT. Protein: CSARGERSDQPQHF.